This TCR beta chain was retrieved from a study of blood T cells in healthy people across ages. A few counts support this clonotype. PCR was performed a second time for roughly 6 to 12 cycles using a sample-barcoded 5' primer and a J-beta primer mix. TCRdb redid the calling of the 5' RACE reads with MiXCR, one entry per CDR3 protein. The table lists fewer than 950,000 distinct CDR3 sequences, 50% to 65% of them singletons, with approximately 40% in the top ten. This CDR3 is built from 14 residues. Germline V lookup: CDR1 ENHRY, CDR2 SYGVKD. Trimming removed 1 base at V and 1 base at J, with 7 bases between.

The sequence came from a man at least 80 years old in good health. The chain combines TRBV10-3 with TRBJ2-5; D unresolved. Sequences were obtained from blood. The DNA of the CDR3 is TGTGCCATCAGTGAGTGGGGTACCCAAGAGACCCAGTACTTC. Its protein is CAISEWGTQETQYF.